A selection of T cell receptor beta chains follows, all from one sample in a study of T cell changes during pregnancy in multiple sclerosis. Profiling relied on immunoSEQ multiplex PCR, and the TCRdb table lists in-frame clones only, not all of them. The repertoire holds about 70,000 clones, with 80% to 95% as singletons. Sequences were derived from CD4+ T cells from peripheral blood mononuclear cells, sampled after pregnancy. These receptors came from a female donor with multiple sclerosis, enrolled in a pregnancy study. The CDR3 runs from the conserved cysteine through the conserved F or W. The D gene is left open where the match is weak. Rows give clone size only sometimes, using once, few, many, or a class for an expanded clone.

J | V | size | D | DNA | CDR3
TRBJ1-2 | TRBV6-1 | . | . | TGTGCCAGCAGTGAAGGCGGGAGTACGAGTGGCTACACCTTC | CASSEGGSTSGYTF
TRBJ1-1 | TRBV4-1 | . | . | TGCGCCAGCAGCCTCCCCCTGGGGACACCCGAGACTGAAGCTTTCTTT | CASSLPLGTPETEAFF
TRBJ2-4 | TRBV7-3 | . | . | TGTGCCAGCAGCCCTACCTCCTCCGGAGCCAAAAACATTCAGTACTTC | CASSPTSSGAKNIQYF
TRBJ2-5 | TRBV5-6 | once | . | TGTGCCAGCAGCTCGACATGGAGGCGGCAAGAGACCCAGTACTTC | CASSSTWRRQETQYF
TRBJ2-2 | TRBV13 | . | . | TGTGCCAGCAGCTATGGGACTAACACCGGGGAGCTGTTTTTT | CASSYGTNTGELFF
TRBJ1-1 | TRBV4-1 | . | . | TGCGCCAGCAGCCAAGATCGGCGGGACTCCACCTGCTTCTTT | CASSQDRRDSTCFF
TRBJ2-3 | TRBV28 | . | TRBD2 | TGTGCCAGCAGTGGTCGACTAGCGGGATGGGGCACAGATACGCAGTATTTT | CASSGRLAGWGTDTQYF
TRBJ1-1 | TRBV5-6 | . | . | TGTGCCAGCAGCTTGGCGGTTAACACTGAAGCTTTCTTT | CASSLAVNTEAFF
TRBJ2-2 | TRBV5-1 | . | . | TGCGCCAGCAGGAGTCAGACAGGGAGGCTCGCCGGGGAGCTGTTTTTT | CASRSQTGRLAGELFF
TRBJ2-1 | TRBV11-3 | . | . | TGTGCCAGCAGCTTAAATCCTTACAATGAGCAGTTCTTC | CASSLNPYNEQFF
TRBJ2-3 | TRBV19 | once | . | TGTGCCAGTAGTTCACCCCGGGGGATCGAAGGCTGGGGCGGTGTTATTACGCAGTATTTT | CASSSPRGIEGWGGVITQYF
TRBJ2-2 | TRBV7-6 | . | TRBD1 | TGTGCCAGCAGCGTGACAGGGGCGAACACCGGGGAGCTGTTTTTT | CASSVTGANTGELFF
TRBJ2-7 | TRBV27 | . | TRBD1 | TGTGCCAGCAGAGGGACAGGGGGCATCGAGCAGTACTTC | CASRGTGGIEQYF
TRBJ2-3 | TRBV19 | . | TRBD2 | TGTGCCAGTAGTATAGATATAGCGGGAGGGCTCTTAGATACGCAGTATTTT | CASSIDIAGGLLDTQYF
TRBJ2-7 | TRBV10-3 | . | TRBD1 | TGTGCCAGCCAGACAGGGATTGGCGAGCAGTACTTC | CASQTGIGEQYF
TRBJ2-1 | TRBV28 | once | TRBD2 | TGTGCCAGCAGTAGCGGGAGCTACAATGAGCAGTTCTTC | CASSSGSYNEQFF
TRBJ2-7 | TRBV5-1 | . | TRBD1 | TGCGCCAGCAGCTTGGTGGGGACAGAATCCTACGAGCAGTACTTC | CASSLVGTESYEQYF
TRBJ2-2 | TRBV5-1 | . | . | TGCGCCAGCAGCTTGGCTCTCGACACCGGGGAGCTGTTTTTT | CASSLALDTGELFF
TRBJ2-5 | TRBV9 | . | . | TGTGCCAGCACCCCTGGGGTAGCGCGAGAGACCCAGTACTTC | CASTPGVARETQYF
TRBJ2-5 | TRBV2 | . | . | TGTGCCAGCAGTTCAGGGAGGGGGGAGACCCAGTACTTC | CASSSGRGETQYF
TRBJ2-4 | TRBV28 | . | . | TGTGCCAGCAGTTCGCCGGGAATAGAGGGAGAAAACATTCAGTACTTC | CASSSPGIEGENIQYF
TRBJ1-2 | TRBV6-1 | . | TRBD1 | TGTGCCAGCAGTGAAGTTGGAGGGGGCCGGGGCTACACCTTC | CASSEVGGGRGYTF
TRBJ1-1 | TRBV28 | . | . | TGTGCCAGCAGTTTATGGGGGAATGGGGCGGAAGAAGCTTTCTTT | CASSLWGNGAEEAFF
TRBJ2-7 | TRBV6-1 | . | TRBD1 | TGTGCCAGCAGTGAAGCCCCGGGACAGGGGGCGTGGTACTTC | CASSEAPGQGAWYF
TRBJ2-7 | TRBV9 | . | TRBD2 | TGTGCCAGCAGCCTAGCGGCGGGGACTAGCGGGAGTTCCCCAGGCTCCTACGAGCAGTACTTC | CASSLAAGTSGSSPGSYEQYF
TRBJ2-3 | TRBV10-3 | . | . | TGTGCCATCAGTGATCCAGGGCGCCCAGATACGCAGTATTTT | CAISDPGRPDTQYF
TRBJ2-3 | TRBV21-1 | . | . | TGTGCCAGCAGCAAAGGGAGGGTACGCACAGATACGCAGTATTTT | CASSKGRVRTDTQYF
TRBJ2-7 | TRBV6-1 | . | . | TGTGCCAGCAGTGAAGGGACAGAACCTTACGAGCAGTACTTC | CASSEGTEPYEQYF
TRBJ1-1 | TRBV19 | once | . | TGTGCCAGTAGTACGGCCGCAACAGTTACTGAAGCTTTCTTT | CASSTAATVTEAFF
TRBJ1-5 | TRBV19 | . | . | TGTGCCAGTAGTATGGCCGGCAGAGGACAGCCCCAGCATTTT | CASSMAGRGQPQHF
TRBJ1-1 | TRBV6-1 | . | TRBD1 | TGTGCCAGCAGTGGACTACAGGGGTGGCCTGAAGCTTTCTTT | CASSGLQGWPEAFF
TRBJ1-5 | TRBV6-1 | . | . | TGTGCCAGCAGTGAAGCGGACAGTGGGCCTAATCAGCCCCAGCATTTT | CASSEADSGPNQPQHF
TRBJ2-3 | TRBV6-5 | . | . | TGTGCCAGCAGTTCGGTGGAGGCAGATACGCAGTATTTT | CASSSVEADTQYF
TRBJ1-2 | TRBV5-1 | . | . | TGCGCCAGCAGCTTGGATGGGACTAGGGAGAGCTACACCTTC | CASSLDGTRESYTF
TRBJ2-7 | TRBV5-1 | . | TRBD2 | TGCGCCAGCAGCCTCGGGGGTAGCGGGGGGGCAAGGAGACTTAGATACGAGCAGTACTTC | CASSLGGSGGARRLRYEQYF
TRBJ1-5 | TRBV2 | . | TRBD1 | TGTGCCAGCAGTCCGACAGGGGGCGGCAATCAGCCCCAGCATTTT | CASSPTGGGNQPQHF
TRBJ1-1 | TRBV5-5 | . | . | TGTGCCAGCAGCTTTGAACAGACGAACACTGAAGCTTTCTTT | CASSFEQTNTEAFF
TRBJ2-7 | TRBV10-3 | . | . | TGTGCCATGCCGTTCCTTTACGGGCAGTACTTC | CAMPFLYGQYF
TRBJ2-3 | TRBV2 | . | . | TGTGCCAGCATGCCCTTCGGGGTGACAGATACGCAGTATTTT | CASMPFGVTDTQYF
TRBJ2-2 | TRBV6-1 | . | TRBD1 | TGTGCCAGCAGTTTAGAACAGGGGTATACCGGGGAGCTGTTTTTT | CASSLEQGYTGELFF
TRBJ1-4 | TRBV6-1 | . | . | TGTGCCAGCAGTGAACATAATGAAAAACTGTTTTTT | CASSEHNEKLFF
TRBJ2-1 | TRBV27 | once | TRBD1 | TGTGCCAGCAGGCTTTCAGGGACAGTAGGAAATGAGCAGTTCTTC | CASRLSGTVGNEQFF
TRBJ1-2 | TRBV5-6 | once | . | TGTGCCAGCAGCTTGGCCCCCCTGGGGGCGACGATAGGCTACACCTTC | CASSLAPLGATIGYTF
TRBJ1-1 | TRBV4-2 | few | . | TGTGCCAGCAGCCTATCAGGGGCGAACACTGAAGCTTTCTTT | CASSLSGANTEAFF
TRBJ1-2 | TRBV6-1 | . | . | TGTGCCAGCAGTGAAATAAGCTACACCTTC | CASSEISYTF
TRBJ1-2 | TRBV7-9 | . | . | TGTGCCAGCAGCTCCGCTGCGTCGTTCTATGGCTACACCTTC | CASSSAASFYGYTF